This TCR beta chain was obtained from a study of blood T cell repertoires in COVID-19. The overall study: Sites in the United States, Italy and Spain provided acute and convalescent COVID-19 samples. The cDNA or gDNA used as material had been derived from T cells, B-cell-depleted T cells, or PBMCs.

In the authors' methods: Estimated nucleated cell counts came from reference gene primer amplification. Generated by immunoSEQ multiplex PCR, the TCRdb table keeps only in-frame clones and is missing some. V, J and clone size were drawn from that table, and D and trimming were deduced from the DNA. The data hold approximately 410,000 clones, with 86% observed a single time. The junction had 7 bases not matched to a gene; V was cut back by 6 bases and J by 2 bases. From germline, CDR1 is SGHTS and CDR2 YDEGEE. The length of the CDR3 is 14 residues. This clone turned up a few times. The rearrangement links TRBV5-8 to TRBJ1-2; 7 nucleotides line up with TRBD1. Material: peripheral blood. The sequence derives from a woman in her twenties or thirties with active or convalescent COVID-19. In nucleotides, the CDR3 is TGTGCCAGCACCTCTGGACAGGCCAACTATGGCTACACCTTC. Translated, it gives CASTSGQANYGYTF.